This TCR beta chain emerged from a study of response to subunit inactivated influenza vaccine. The ends were cut back, 4 bases at V and 1 base at J, with 13 bases in the middle. The CDR3 consists of 15 residues. Germline CDR1 reads LGHDT; CDR2 reads YNNKEL (reference sequence). TCRdb redid the calling of the RT-PCR reads with MiXCR, one entry per CDR3 protein. Altogether about 500,000 distinct CDR3 sequences are present, about 17% being singletons, with the ten largest covering about 3%. Study-wide results and limits: Authors suggested each seasonal flu vaccination may recruit only limited numbers of new T cells.

This clonotype turned up a few times. Its target is unknown. This material consisted of CD4+ T cells sorted from PBMCs, taken around 25 months after vaccination. The TCR comes from a man aged 50 to 69 who received an inactivated influenza vaccine. The chain is built from TRBV3-1 and TRBJ2-5; D gene unclear. CDR3 sequence (DNA): TGTGCCAGCAGCCTAGATAGTGGCAGCCAAGAGACCCAGTACTTC. Protein: CASSLDSGSQETQYF.